The 21 T cell receptor beta chains below all came from one sample that was sequenced in a study of T cell clones after liver transplantation (dated by TCRdb to about 2019). Library preparation was by the immunoSEQ multiplex PCR assay. TCRdb's version of the immuneACCESS table is confined to in-frame rearrangements and falls short of the full clone set. An unresolved V gene accounts for under half of the shortfall where checked; the remainder is of unknown origin. This sample has some 20,000 clones in its table, and 88% of those were observed once. Of the sample, 10% to 15% is held by the ten largest clones. What the time point label conveys for this sample: pre-transplant. The input for sequencing was CD8+ T cells from blood, taken before liver transplant. The receptors derive from a human donor who received a liver transplant.

The V and J genes are TRBV2 and TRBJ1-4; D possibly corresponds to TRBD1 (5 bases). This CDR3 region has 15 residues. V was clipped by 4 bases and J by 0 bases, with 9 bases between them. Germline lookup yields CDR1 SNHLY and CDR2 FYNNEI. CDR3 nucleotide sequence: TGTGCCAGCAGTGTGGGGGAAGCAACTAATGAAAAACTGTTTTTT. Protein product: CASSVGEATNEKLFF. Variable domain in full (rest from reference TRBV2 and TRBJ1-4): EPEVTQTPSHQVTQMGQEVILRCVPISNHLYFYWYRQILGQKVEFLVSFYNNEISEKSEIFDDQFSVERPDGSNFTLKIRSTKLEDSAMYFCASSVGEATNEKLFFGSGTQLSVL.

J is TRBJ2-7 and V is TRBV10-1, with D unresolved. V was trimmed by 3 bases and J by 4 bases, leaving 10 bases between them. The CDR3 extends over 13 amino acids. Germline V gene lookup returns CDR1 WNHNN and CDR2 SYGVQD (reference sequence). The CDR3 protein is CASSDLVGYEQYF. The CDR3 DNA reads as TGCGCCAGCAGTGACCTCGTGGGTTACGAGCAGTACTTC.

The chain links TRBV27 to TRBJ1-1, with D perhaps matching TRBD1 (5 bases). The germline V and J ends were trimmed by 8 bases and 7 bases, with 17 bases remaining between them. This CDR3 is built from 13 residues. Looked up from germline, CDR1 is MNHEY and CDR2 is SMNVEV (reference sequence). The CDR3 nucleotides read TGTGCCAGCTCTCGGGGGGGGTGGCATGAAGCTTTCTTT. Protein product: CASSRGGWHEAFF.

The chain joins TRBV4-1 to TRBJ2-7; D remains unclear. The CDR3 is made up of 14 amino acids. Per germline, CDR1 MGHRA and CDR2 YSYEKL. Trimming pared 1 base from V and 6 bases from J, leaving 13 bases between. The CDR3: CASSQGAQSSEQYF. CDR3 DNA: TGCGCCAGCAGCCAAGGGGCCCAGTCGAGCGAGCAGTACTTC.

The rearrangement uses TRBV11-1 and TRBJ2-7; D is possibly TRBD2 (6 bases). Germline values: CDR1 SGHAT, CDR2 FQDESV (reference sequence). Trimming took off 8 bases at V and 2 bases at J, with 16 bases between the two ends. CDR3 length: 14 residues. CDR3 residues: CASRDREKTYEQYF. DNA for the CDR3: TGTGCCAGCCGCGACCGGGAGAAAACCTACGAGCAGTACTTC. The full variable domain, with the rest looked up from reference TRBV11-1 and TRBJ2-7, is EAEVAQSPRYKITEKSQAVAFWCDPISGHATLYWYRQILGQGPELLVQFQDESVVDDSQLPKDRFSAERLKGVDSTLKIQPAELGDSAMYLCASRDREKTYEQYFGPGTRLTVT.

This chain links TRBV7-2 with TRBJ1-4; D gene ambiguous. CDR1 and CDR2 (germline): SGHTA, FQGNSA. Trimming stripped 5 bases from V and 5 bases from J, with 3 bases between. The CDR3 extends over 11 amino acids. The CDR3 loop reads CASSMNEKLFF. CDR3 DNA sequence: TGTGCCAGCAGCATGAATGAAAAACTGTTTTTT.

This chain uses TRBV4-3 with TRBJ1-1, with 9 bases matching TRBD1. The CDR3 covers 16 residues. The germline V gene encodes CDR1 LGHNA and CDR2 YSLEER. V shed 4 bases and J 5 bases; nucleotides not matched to a gene: 11. The CDR3 region is CASSPGQGPPSTEAFF. The CDR3 DNA sequence: TGCGCCAGCAGCCCGGGACAGGGTCCCCCCTCGACTGAAGCTTTCTTT.

The rearrangement uses TRBV4-1 and TRBJ2-1; a possible D gene is TRBD2 (6 bases). CDR1 MGHRA and CDR2 YSYEKL come from the germline V gene. The CDR3 is 18 residues long. Trimming stripped 0 bases from V and 8 bases from J, with 23 bases between. The CDR3 reads CASSQDGAGSIPVHEQFF. CDR3 nucleotide sequence: TGCGCCAGCAGCCAAGATGGGGCGGGGAGCATACCCGTCCATGAGCAGTTCTTC.

The CDR3: CAEKFSREGYNEQFF. In DNA form, the CDR3 reads TGTGCCGAGAAATTCTCCCGGGAGGGCTACAATGAGCAGTTCTTC. The V gene is TRBV7-9, the J gene TRBJ2-1; 8 nucleotides agree with TRBD2. CDR3 size: 15 residues. Germline-derived CDR1 and CDR2 are SEHNR and FQNEAQ (reference sequence). J lost 3 bases, V lost 11 bases, and 12 bases had no gene match.

The J gene is TRBJ2-7, the V gene TRBV29-1, with a possible D match to TRBD1 (5 bases). Trimming cost V 5 bases and J 5 bases, with 7 bases left between them. The CDR3 consists of 10 residues. CDR1 and CDR2 from the germline V gene are SQVTM and ANQGSEA. CDR3 nucleotides: TGCAGCGTTCTCAGGGACGAGCAGTACTTC. This translates into CSVLRDEQYF.

By share of the sample, this clone is medium-sized. The J gene is TRBJ2-1, the V gene TRBV25-1, with D unresolved. Trimming left V 0 bases short and J 9 bases short, with 15 bases between. Germline V gene lookup returns CDR1 MGHDK and CDR2 SYGVNS. The CDR3 spans 15 residues. CDR3 nucleotide sequence: TGTGCCAGCAGTGAATATTCAGGATTAGCCGGTGAGCAGTTCTTC. Translation: CASSEYSGLAGEQFF. Full variable domain (rest looked up from reference TRBV25-1 and TRBJ2-1): EADIYQTPRYLVIGTGKKITLECSQTMGHDKMYWYQQDPGMELHLIHYSYGVNSTEKGDLSSESTVSRIRTEHFPLTLESARPSHTSQYLCASSEYSGLAGEQFFGPGTRLTVL.

This chain joins TRBV4-3 and TRBJ2-1, with 10 bases matching TRBD2. This CDR3 contains 18 residues. Germline lookup yields CDR1 LGHNA and CDR2 YSLEER. Trimming cost V 1 base and J 8 bases; bases outside gene matches: 14. CDR3 loop: CASSQVLAGEAREHEQFF. Written as DNA, the CDR3 is TGCGCCAGCAGCCAAGTCCTAGCGGGAGAGGCCCGAGAGCATGAGCAGTTCTTC.

The chain links TRBV9 to TRBJ1-1, with TRBD1 matching 11 bases. With V trimmed by 2 bases and J by 3 bases, 3 bases remained unmatched. CDR1 and CDR2 from the germline V gene are SGDLS and YYNGEE. The CDR3 extends over 15 amino acids. CDR3: CASSVGQGEYTEAFF. The CDR3 bases are TGTGCCAGCAGCGTGGGACAGGGGGAGTACACTGAAGCTTTCTTT.

The V call is TRBV9, the J call TRBJ1-1, with 9 bases aligning to TRBD1. V was clipped by 4 bases and J by 6 bases; unmatched bases: 13. The CDR3 is 16 amino acids. In germline, CDR1 is SGDLS, CDR2 YYNGEE. In DNA, the CDR3 is TGTGCCAGCAGCACCCGGACAGGGGACGTAGGCCCTGAAGCTTTCTTT. Translation: CASSTRTGDVGPEAFF.

This chain connects TRBV19 to TRBJ2-2; D gene ambiguous. V lost 5 bases, J lost 1 base, and 8 bases lay in between. CDR3 length: 14 residues. Per the germline V gene, CDR1 is LNHDA and CDR2 is SQIVND (reference sequence). CDR3 sequence (DNA): TGTGCCAGTAGTCTTGCAGGGAACACCGGGGAGCTGTTTTTT. It codes for CASSLAGNTGELFF.

The chain combines TRBV7-9 with TRBJ2-4, with 8 bases identical to TRBD1. The CDR3 is made up of 15 amino acids. Germline assignment: CDR1 SEHNR and CDR2 FQNEAQ (reference sequence). Trimming cost V 5 bases and J 7 bases; bases outside gene matches: 10. The CDR3 loop is CASSQTRQGQNIQYF. CDR3 DNA: TGTGCCAGCAGCCAGACGCGACAGGGGCAGAACATTCAGTACTTC. The whole variable domain, remainder taken from reference TRBV7-9 and TRBJ2-4, is DTGVSQNPRHKITKRGQNVTFRCDPISEHNRLYWYRQTLGQGPEFLTYFQNEAQLEKSRLLSDRFSAERPKGSFSTLEIQRTEQGDSAMYLCASSQTRQGQNIQYFGAGTRLSVL.

The chain is built from TRBV27 and TRBJ2-1; D gene ambiguous. This CDR3 spans 14 amino acids. V was shortened by 6 bases and J by 9 bases, with 18 bases between the two germline ends. Germline lookup yields CDR1 MNHEY and CDR2 SMNVEV (reference sequence). CDR3 amino acids: CASSSYVSPGEQFF. CDR3 nucleotide sequence: TGTGCCAGCAGCTCGTACGTATCGCCTGGTGAGCAGTTCTTC.

V usage is TRBV28 and J usage is TRBJ2-7; 9 bases line up with TRBD2. In germline, CDR1 is MDHEN, CDR2 SYDVKM. The CDR3 totals 14 residues. Germline trimming cut 5 bases from V and 7 bases from J; bases unmatched to any gene: 9. CDR3 protein: CASSDVAGAREQYF. CDR3 sequence (DNA): TGTGCCAGCAGTGACGTAGCGGGAGCTCGTGAGCAGTACTTC.

This clone was counted a single time. The chain combines TRBV27 with TRBJ1-1; D is uncertain. CDR3 length equals 13 residues. V shed 2 bases and J shed 4 bases, with 8 bases lying between them. Germline V CDR1 and CDR2: MNHEY, SMNVEV (reference sequence). The CDR3 bases are TGTGCCAGCAGTTTAGGTACGGGCACTGAAGCTTTCTTT. Translating it yields CASSLGTGTEAFF.

The chain has TRBV2 and TRBJ2-7, with D uncertain. CDR3 length: 15 amino acids. Trimming cost V 4 bases and J 3 bases, with 16 bases left between them. The V gene's germline CDR1 is SNHLY and CDR2 FYNNEI. This chain's CDR3 is CASSASLEPYYEQYF. DNA of the CDR3: TGTGCCAGCAGTGCCTCTCTAGAGCCGTACTACGAGCAGTACTTC. Supplemented by reference TRBV2 and TRBJ2-7, the full variable domain reads EPEVTQTPSHQVTQMGQEVILRCVPISNHLYFYWYRQILGQKVEFLVSFYNNEISEKSEIFDDQFSVERPDGSNFTLKIRSTKLEDSAMYFCASSASLEPYYEQYFGPGTRLTVT.

The chain joins TRBV4-1 to TRBJ2-7, with D possibly being TRBD2 (6 bases). CDR3 size: 15 residues. CDR1 and CDR2 (germline): MGHRA, YSYEKL. Trimming shortened V by 4 bases and J by 5 bases, and 18 bases separated the two germline ends. The CDR3 is CASSPRDLPAHEQYF. CDR3 in DNA: TGCGCCAGCAGCCCCCGGGACTTACCCGCCCACGAGCAGTACTTC.